This is a list of T cell receptor beta chains from one sample in a study of Graves' ophthalmopathy and Graves' hyperthyroidism. Each CDR3 protein is one row after TCRdb ran MiXCR on the multiplex PCR reads. The sample yields 650,000 to 900,000 distinct CDR3 sequences, 40% seen once. The sequencing sample was made of peripheral blood. The receptors stem from an adult man with Graves' ophthalmopathy. Each CDR3 is given with its conserved first and last residue. Each record gives: clone size, V gene, J gene, D gene, CDR3 DNA, CDR3 protein. D genes are given only for firm matches. Clone size is not always given. Where it is, it says once, few, many or a class for expanded clones.

clone_size: many
v_call: TRBV19
j_call: TRBJ2-5
d_call: -
cdr3_nt: TGTGCCAGTAGTATCGCCGGGACTCAAGAGACCCAGTACTTC
cdr3_aa: CASSIAGTQETQYF

clone_size: -
v_call: TRBV20-1
j_call: TRBJ2-5
d_call: -
cdr3_nt: TGCAGTGCTAGACCCTCGGCGGGTCGTGAGACCCAGTACTTC
cdr3_aa: CSARPSAGRETQYF

clone_size: many
v_call: TRBV24-1
j_call: TRBJ2-5
d_call: -
cdr3_nt: TGTGCCACCAGTGATGGAGAACTCCAGGGTCGGAAAGAGACCCAGTACTTC
cdr3_aa: CATSDGELQGRKETQYF

clone_size: few
v_call: TRBV5-8
j_call: TRBJ2-5
d_call: -
cdr3_nt: TGTGCCAGCAGCTTGAGCGACAGGTACCAAGAGACCCAGTACTTC
cdr3_aa: CASSLSDRYQETQYF

clone_size: -
v_call: TRBV2
j_call: TRBJ1-5
d_call: TRBD1
cdr3_nt: TGTGCCAGCAGTTGGGGGACAGGGGGCGTAGGTCAGCCCCAGCATTTT
cdr3_aa: CASSWGTGGVGQPQHF

clone_size: -
v_call: TRBV14
j_call: TRBJ2-6
d_call: TRBD2
cdr3_nt: TGTGCCAGCAGCCAATCAGGGATTCGGGGGGCTGGGGCCAACGTCCTGACTTTC
cdr3_aa: CASSQSGIRGAGANVLTF

clone_size: -
v_call: TRBV19
j_call: TRBJ1-5
d_call: -
cdr3_nt: TGTGCCAGTAGTTTTTGGACAGATCAGCCCCAGCATTTT
cdr3_aa: CASSFWTDQPQHF

clone_size: -
v_call: TRBV29-1
j_call: TRBJ1-1
d_call: -
cdr3_nt: TGCAGCGTTGAAAAAGGGGGTAACACTGAAGCTTTCTTT
cdr3_aa: CSVEKGGNTEAFF

clone_size: -
v_call: TRBV7-9
j_call: TRBJ2-6
d_call: TRBD1
cdr3_nt: TGTGCCAGCAGCTTAGTAGCAGGGGGCGACTCTGGGGCCAACGTCCTGACTTTC
cdr3_aa: CASSLVAGGDSGANVLTF

clone_size: -
v_call: TRBV2
j_call: TRBJ2-2
d_call: -
cdr3_nt: TGTGCCAGCAGGAGGGATGGTATTGGGGGCACCGGGGAGCTGTTTTTT
cdr3_aa: CASRRDGIGGTGELFF

clone_size: few
v_call: TRBV20-1
j_call: TRBJ2-5
d_call: -
cdr3_nt: TGCAGTGCCCGCAGGGACCAACTTAAAGAGACCCAGTACTTC
cdr3_aa: CSARRDQLKETQYF

clone_size: -
v_call: TRBV7-9
j_call: TRBJ2-7
d_call: TRBD1
cdr3_nt: TGTGCCACCAGCTTATCCGGGACAGGGGGCTCCGAGCAGTACTTC
cdr3_aa: CATSLSGTGGSEQYF

clone_size: once
v_call: TRBV29-1
j_call: TRBJ2-1
d_call: TRBD1
cdr3_nt: TGCAGCAGTTTAGGGGGACAGGGGGCGGGGGAGCAGTTCTTC
cdr3_aa: CSSLGGQGAGEQFF

clone_size: few
v_call: TRBV10-3
j_call: TRBJ2-7
d_call: TRBD1
cdr3_nt: TGTGCCAGCAGAGGAAGACAGGGATCCTACGAGCAGTACTTC
cdr3_aa: CASRGRQGSYEQYF

clone_size: -
v_call: TRBV24-1
j_call: TRBJ2-5
d_call: TRBD1
cdr3_nt: TGTGCCACCAGTGGGGGGACAGGGTTTCGAGAGACCCAGTACTTC
cdr3_aa: CATSGGTGFRETQYF

clone_size: -
v_call: TRBV7-2
j_call: TRBJ1-1
d_call: -
cdr3_nt: TGTGCCAGCAGCTTCGGACAGACCATGAACACTGAAGCTTTCTTT
cdr3_aa: CASSFGQTMNTEAFF

clone_size: many
v_call: TRBV15
j_call: TRBJ1-2
d_call: TRBD1
cdr3_nt: TGTGCCACCAGCAGCATAGACAGGGGCTATGGCTACACCTTC
cdr3_aa: CATSSIDRGYGYTF

clone_size: many
v_call: TRBV10-1
j_call: TRBJ1-4
d_call: -
cdr3_nt: TGCGCCAGCGGGCCCTCGGGACGGACGAATGAAAAACTGTTTTTT
cdr3_aa: CASGPSGRTNEKLFF

clone_size: many
v_call: TRBV19
j_call: TRBJ2-7
d_call: -
cdr3_nt: TGTGCCAGTAGTATGTCCAGCCAAAGCTCCTACGAGCAGTACTTC
cdr3_aa: CASSMSSQSSYEQYF

clone_size: -
v_call: TRBV6-6
j_call: TRBJ1-5
d_call: -
cdr3_nt: TGTGCCAGCGCGGACCCGCAGCGCGAGCAGCCCCAGCATTTT
cdr3_aa: CASADPQREQPQHF

clone_size: -
v_call: TRBV13
j_call: TRBJ2-5
d_call: TRBD1
cdr3_nt: TGTGCCAGCAGGGGGAAGACAGGGGGGGAGACCCAGTACTTC
cdr3_aa: CASRGKTGGETQYF

clone_size: -
v_call: TRBV25-1
j_call: TRBJ2-2
d_call: -
cdr3_nt: TGTGCCAGCAGTGATTCAGGGAGAAACACCGGGGAGCTGTTTTTT
cdr3_aa: CASSDSGRNTGELFF

clone_size: -
v_call: TRBV20-1
j_call: TRBJ1-1
d_call: -
cdr3_nt: TGCAGTGCTAGTAGGGGGTGGTACACTGAAGCTTTCTTT
cdr3_aa: CSASRGWYTEAFF

clone_size: many
v_call: TRBV10-3
j_call: TRBJ1-4
d_call: TRBD1
cdr3_nt: TGTGCCATCAGTGAGACAGGGGGCAATGAAAAACTGTTTTTT
cdr3_aa: CAISETGGNEKLFF

clone_size: -
v_call: TRBV10-3
j_call: TRBJ1-1
d_call: -
cdr3_nt: TGTGCCAGCAGTTATCAGGGGAGGGCTTTCTTT
cdr3_aa: CASSYQGRAFF

clone_size: -
v_call: TRBV5-1
j_call: TRBJ2-5
d_call: -
cdr3_nt: TGCGCCAGCAGCCTGAGGCGGTGGGACCAAGAGACCCAGTACTTC
cdr3_aa: CASSLRRWDQETQYF

clone_size: -
v_call: TRBV10-3
j_call: TRBJ2-5
d_call: -
cdr3_nt: TGTGCCATCAGGACTGGCAGGGGTCGGGAGACCCAGTACTTC
cdr3_aa: CAIRTGRGRETQYF

clone_size: few
v_call: TRBV2
j_call: TRBJ2-2
d_call: -
cdr3_nt: TGTGCCAGCAGTTCAGAGATTAACACCGGGGAGCTGTTTTTT
cdr3_aa: CASSSEINTGELFF

clone_size: -
v_call: TRBV19
j_call: TRBJ2-2
d_call: -
cdr3_nt: TGTGCCAGTAACGGGATGTACCCCGGGGAGCTGTTTTTT
cdr3_aa: CASNGMYPGELFF

clone_size: -
v_call: TRBV20-1
j_call: TRBJ2-5
d_call: -
cdr3_nt: TGCAGTGCTAACGACTACGAAGAGACCCAGTACTTC
cdr3_aa: CSANDYEETQYF

clone_size: -
v_call: TRBV2
j_call: TRBJ2-7
d_call: -
cdr3_nt: TGTGCCAGCAGTTTATCGGATACCTACGAGCAGTACTTC
cdr3_aa: CASSLSDTYEQYF

clone_size: -
v_call: TRBV29-1
j_call: TRBJ2-2
d_call: -
cdr3_nt: TGCAGCGTTGGATCGGCAGGGGAGCTGTTTTTT
cdr3_aa: CSVGSAGELFF

clone_size: -
v_call: TRBV9
j_call: TRBJ1-1
d_call: TRBD1
cdr3_nt: TGTGCCAGCAGCGTGATCGGGACAGCGTATTTCCCCCGATCAGAAGGGATTGAAGCTTTCTTT
cdr3_aa: CASSVIGTAYFPRSEGIEAFF

clone_size: -
v_call: TRBV6-5
j_call: TRBJ1-1
d_call: -
cdr3_nt: TGTGCCAGCAGTAATCAGGGATCCACTGAAGCTTTCTTT
cdr3_aa: CASSNQGSTEAFF

clone_size: -
v_call: TRBV7-9
j_call: TRBJ1-4
d_call: -
cdr3_nt: TGTGCCAGCAGCTTAAGGCAGCCTGATGAAAAACTGTTTTTT
cdr3_aa: CASSLRQPDEKLFF

clone_size: few
v_call: TRBV11-2
j_call: TRBJ2-7
d_call: -
cdr3_nt: TGTGCCAGCAGCTTAGGCAGACTATACGAGCAGTACTTC
cdr3_aa: CASSLGRLYEQYF

clone_size: once
v_call: TRBV11-1
j_call: TRBJ2-7
d_call: -
cdr3_nt: TGTGCCAGCAGCGATAGGGTGGGGGGGGGCGCCTACGAGCAGTACTTC
cdr3_aa: CASSDRVGGGAYEQYF

clone_size: many
v_call: TRBV9
j_call: TRBJ1-3
d_call: -
cdr3_nt: TGTGCCAGCGATCGTGGGGACTCTGGAAACACCATATATTTT
cdr3_aa: CASDRGDSGNTIYF

clone_size: -
v_call: TRBV15
j_call: TRBJ2-7
d_call: TRBD1
cdr3_nt: TGTGCCACCAGCAGCTGGGGACAGTACTACGAGCAGTACTTC
cdr3_aa: CATSSWGQYYEQYF

clone_size: -
v_call: TRBV7-9
j_call: TRBJ1-3
d_call: -
cdr3_nt: TGTGCCAGCAGCCAAGACACAGACTCTGGAAACACCATATATTTT
cdr3_aa: CASSQDTDSGNTIYF